This is a list of T cell receptor beta chains from one sample in a study of blood T cell repertoires in COVID-19. TCRdb's table, derived via immunoSEQ multiplex PCR, lists solely in-frame clones and lacks some. The sample consists of just over 650,000 clones, around 90% of them appearing once. Sequences were obtained from peripheral blood. All receptors come from a young woman with acute or convalescent COVID-19. Each CDR3 is given with its conserved first and last residue. The D gene is left open where the match is weak. Where a row states a size, it is once, few, many or the class of an expanded clone; other rows omit it.

>TRBV3-1/TRBV3-2|TRBD2|once|TRBJ2-7
TGTGCCAGCAGCCAAGATGGTCCGGCGGGGGGGCGGGAGCAGTACTTC
CASSQDGPAGGREQYF
>TRBV5-1|TRBD1|-|TRBJ1-3
TGCGCCAGCAGCTTGGACAGGGGGTATGGAAACACCATATATTTT
CASSLDRGYGNTIYF
>TRBV6-5|-|once|TRBJ2-1
TGTGCCACCGAGGCCTACAATGAGCAGTTCTTC
CATEAYNEQFF
>TRBV27|-|-|TRBJ2-7
TGTGCCAGCAGTTTATTGGGGCAGGTTGGCGAGCAGTACTTC
CASSLLGQVGEQYF
>TRBV7-3|-|once|TRBJ1-1
TGTGCCAGCAGTTTAGCGCCCGGGGGGACTGAAGCTTTCTTT
CASSLAPGGTEAFF
>TRBV10-3|TRBD1|-|TRBJ1-1
TGTGCCATCCGCAGGGGGGAAACTGAAGCTTTCTTT
CAIRRGETEAFF
>TRBV7-3|-|once|TRBJ2-3
TGTGCCAGCAGCTTCGGTAGGACTTACACAGATACGCAGTATTTT
CASSFGRTYTDTQYF
>TRBV24-1|-|-|TRBJ1-1
TGTGCCACCAGTGATCTTAACACTGAAGCTTTCTTT
CATSDLNTEAFF
>TRBV5-6|-|-|TRBJ1-2
TGTGCCAGCAGCTTTGGAGACAGGGGCTACACCTTC
CASSFGDRGYTF
>TRBV3-1/TRBV3-2|TRBD1|-|TRBJ2-6
TGTGCCAGCAGCCTGAGCCCGACAGGGACTGGGGCCAACGTCCTGACTTTC
CASSLSPTGTGANVLTF
>TRBV6-2/TRBV6-3|TRBD2|-|TRBJ2-3
TGTGCCAGCAGTTACCGACTAGCGGGGGGGCCATATACGCAGTATTTT
CASSYRLAGGPYTQYF
>TRBV6-2/TRBV6-3|-|-|TRBJ1-1
TGTGCCAGCAGTTACTCGGCAGGCGCTGAAGCTTTCTTT
CASSYSAGAEAFF
>TRBV10-3|TRBD1|once|TRBJ2-7
TGTGCCATCAGTGCGGCCGGGACAGCGGCCTACGAGCAGTACTTC
CAISAAGTAAYEQYF
>TRBV6-2/TRBV6-3|TRBD2|few|TRBJ2-1
TGTGCCAGCAGTCTTCACCCACTACTAGCGGGGGGCAGGGATGAGCAGTTCTTC
CASSLHPLLAGGRDEQFF
>TRBV4-2|TRBD2|-|TRBJ2-1
TGTGCCAGCAGCCAGGACACAGGCGGGGGGGCCTCCTACAATGAGCAGTTCTTC
CASSQDTGGGASYNEQFF
>TRBV5-1|TRBD1|-|TRBJ1-2
TGCGCCAGCAGCTGGACAGGGGACTGGGGCTACACCTTC
CASSWTGDWGYTF
>TRBV6-4|TRBD1|-|TRBJ1-6
TGTGCCAGCAGTGCCTCGAGCCGGGACAGGGGTTCACCCCTCCACTTT
CASSASSRDRGSPLHF
>TRBV6-5|-|-|TRBJ2-2
TGTGCCAGCCGCCTGACAGGAACCGGGGAGCTGTTTTTT
CASRLTGTGELFF
>TRBV3-1/TRBV3-2|TRBD2|once|TRBJ2-5
TGTGCCAGCAGCCAAGATCTTCCTAGCGGGGTTGTGGAGACCCAGTACTTC
CASSQDLPSGVVETQYF
>TRBV19|-|-|TRBJ1-1
TGTGCCAGTAGTATGCGAAACACTGAAGCTTTCTTT
CASSMRNTEAFF
>TRBV5-6|-|-|TRBJ1-1
TGTGCCAGCAGCTCAGGACAGAAGCGTGAAGCTTTCTTT
CASSSGQKREAFF
>TRBV9|TRBD1|-|TRBJ2-3
TGTGCCAGCAGCGTGGCCCACAGGGGCCTTAGCACAGATACGCAGTATTTT
CASSVAHRGLSTDTQYF
>TRBV7-9|TRBD1|-|TRBJ1-4
TGTGCCGCCCAGGGGGTTAATGAAAAACTGTTTTTT
CAAQGVNEKLFF
>TRBV9|-|-|TRBJ1-2
TGTGCCAGCAGCCCAACAGCTCCTACTAACTATGGCTACACCTTC
CASSPTAPTNYGYTF
>TRBV7-9|-|-|TRBJ1-2
TGTGCCAGCAGGGGGAGCGGGTCCCCGATCATTTATGGCTACACCTTC
CASRGSGSPIIYGYTF
>TRBV9|TRBD2|-|TRBJ2-2
TGTGCCAGCAGGCCAGAGGGGAGGGCAGGGACCGGGGAGCTGTTTTTT
CASRPEGRAGTGELFF
>TRBV4-2|TRBD2|once|TRBJ2-1
TGTGCCAGCAGCCAAGATCCGCAGCGGGGGGACGAAAGCTCCTACAATGAGCAGTTCTTC
CASSQDPQRGDESSYNEQFF
>TRBV5-4|-|-|TRBJ1-5
TGTGCCAGCAGCTTCGAGGGTAGCAATCAGCCCCAGCATTTT
CASSFEGSNQPQHF
>TRBV3-1/TRBV3-2|TRBD2|-|TRBJ2-3
TGTGCCAGCAGCCACCCCGGGGGGGGACCCAATACGCAGTATTTT
CASSHPGGGPNTQYF
>TRBV30|-|once|TRBJ1-1
TGTGCCTGGACCGTGGTGGGCAGGAACACTGAAGCTTTCTTT
CAWTVVGRNTEAFF
>TRBV5-6|TRBD2|-|TRBJ2-7
TGTGCCAGCAGCCTGTGGACTAGCGGGACCCCCTCGGGCGAGCAGTACTTC
CASSLWTSGTPSGEQYF
>TRBV3-1/TRBV3-2|-|-|TRBJ1-1
TGTGCCAGCAGCCAAGACTGGGGCGGTGAAGCTTTCTTT
CASSQDWGGEAFF
>TRBV19|-|once|TRBJ1-5
TGTGCCAGTAGCCTACTGAATAGCAATCAGCCCCAGCATTTT
CASSLLNSNQPQHF
>TRBV7-9|-|few|TRBJ2-2
TGTGCCAGCAGAAACCAGGGTAACCCCGGGGAGCTGTTTTTT
CASRNQGNPGELFF
>TRBV9|-|-|TRBJ2-2
TGTGCCAGCAGCCTTCCCCGGTGGGACACGTTGAACACCGGGGAGCTGTTTTTT
CASSLPRWDTLNTGELFF
>TRBV7-9|-|-|TRBJ2-7
TGTGCCAGCAGCTGGGGACCTCGCGGGAAGACCTACGAGCAGTACTTC
CASSWGPRGKTYEQYF
>TRBV2|TRBD1|few|TRBJ1-1
TGTGCCAGCAGATCAGGGGGCTTGAGCACTGAAGCTTTCTTT
CASRSGGLSTEAFF
>TRBV19|TRBD1|-|TRBJ1-6
TGTGCCAGTAGTATCGGCACAGGGGCCCTAGATTCACCCCTCCACTTT
CASSIGTGALDSPLHF
>TRBV6-5|TRBD1|-|TRBJ1-1
TGTGCCAGCAGTCCCAACCGGGGGACAGGGCGTGTGGCTTTCTTT
CASSPNRGTGRVAFF
>TRBV5-5|-|-|TRBJ1-2
TGTGCCAGCAGCTTGGTAGGCGGGGGAAGAGGCTACACCTTC
CASSLVGGGRGYTF
>TRBV7-2|-|-|TRBJ1-5
TGTGCCAGCAGCCCAAGGAGGGGTGAGCCCCAGCATTTT
CASSPRRGEPQHF
>TRBV5-5|-|few|TRBJ2-1
TGTGCCAGCAGCCCGCTATGGCCGGGTCCTGAGCAGTTCTTC
CASSPLWPGPEQFF
>TRBV27|-|-|TRBJ2-1
TGTGCCAGCAGTTTCCAAGACAGACCATACAATGAGCAGTTCTTC
CASSFQDRPYNEQFF
>TRBV5-5|-|-|TRBJ2-1
TGTGCCAGCAGCTTGGCCAGGCAGGGAGGGCAGTTCTTC
CASSLARQGGQFF
>TRBV2|-|-|TRBJ2-2
TGTGCCAGCAGTGATCAGACTAACACCGGGGAGCTGTTTTTT
CASSDQTNTGELFF
>TRBV19|TRBD1|-|TRBJ1-2
TGTGCCAGTAGTTCCCCGGGACAGACCGGGACAGCCTCTGTCCGGACCTTC
CASSSPGQTGTASVRTF
>TRBV19|TRBD2|-|TRBJ2-3
TGTGCCAGTAGTTTCAGACTAGCGGGGGAGCCAACTACTAGCACAGATACGCAGTATTTT
CASSFRLAGEPTTSTDTQYF
>TRBV19|TRBD1|-|TRBJ2-1
TGTGCCAGTGACAGGGGGCTCTCCTACAATGAGCAGTTCTTC
CASDRGLSYNEQFF
>TRBV30|-|-|TRBJ1-4
TGTGCCTGGAGCCAAAATATCCTCCACAGGGCTCCAACTAATGAAAAACTGTTTTTT
CAWSQNILHRAPTNEKLFF
>TRBV4-1|-|-|TRBJ1-4
TGCGCCAGCAGCCCCGACAGAAAACTGTTTTTT
CASSPDRKLFF
>TRBV5-6|TRBD1|-|TRBJ2-7
TGTGCCAGCAGTGGGACAGGGGTTTCCTACGAGCAGTACTTC
CASSGTGVSYEQYF
>TRBV9|-|few|TRBJ1-1
TGTGCCAGCAGCGTAGAGGGGACAAGAGGCACTGAAGCTTTCTTT
CASSVEGTRGTEAFF
>TRBV6-4|TRBD2|-|TRBJ2-2
TGTGCCAGCCTAGCGGGGAACACCGGGGAGCTGTTTTTT
CASLAGNTGELFF
>TRBV2|TRBD2|-|TRBJ2-5
TGTGCCAGCATGGCGGCGGGGGGCTCGAGAGGAGAGACCCAGTACTTC
CASMAAGGSRGETQYF
>TRBV18|TRBD1|-|TRBJ2-1
TGTGCCAGCTCAGTGGGACAGGGAGGATACAATGAGCAGTTCTTC
CASSVGQGGYNEQFF
>TRBV7-2|TRBD1|few|TRBJ1-1
TGTGCCAGCAGCTTCGAACAGGGGGTAGGTAGCACTGAAGCTTTCTTT
CASSFEQGVGSTEAFF
>TRBV5-1|-|-|TRBJ1-1
TGCGCCAGCAGCTTGGAGGTGAGGAGAGAAGCTTTCTTT
CASSLEVRREAFF